This record concerns one T cell receptor beta chain sequence. Each specimen consisted of about 0.85-10 million cryopreserved PBMC prior to extraction of DNA. V shed 4 bases and J 5 bases; nucleotides not matched to a gene: 3. This CDR3 region has 13 residues. Germline-derived CDR1 and CDR2 are MGHRA and YSYEKL. This record belongs to a study of long-term antiretroviral therapy in people with HIV. The assay, immunoSEQ v3.0, was run at survey level. Only in-frame clones appear in the TCRdb table, and some are missing; sequencing was by immunoSEQ multiplex PCR. In the table there are about 18,000 clones, 78% of which are singletons.

Source: unsorted PBMCs, taken 0.3 years after starting antiretroviral therapy. The chain combines TRBV4-1 with TRBJ2-5, with 8 bases identical to TRBD1. The clonotype comes from a woman between 50 and 59 years old with HIV. CDR3 nucleotides: TGCGCCAGCAGCCCCCGGACAGGGGAGACCCAGTACTTC. Its protein product is CASSPRTGETQYF.